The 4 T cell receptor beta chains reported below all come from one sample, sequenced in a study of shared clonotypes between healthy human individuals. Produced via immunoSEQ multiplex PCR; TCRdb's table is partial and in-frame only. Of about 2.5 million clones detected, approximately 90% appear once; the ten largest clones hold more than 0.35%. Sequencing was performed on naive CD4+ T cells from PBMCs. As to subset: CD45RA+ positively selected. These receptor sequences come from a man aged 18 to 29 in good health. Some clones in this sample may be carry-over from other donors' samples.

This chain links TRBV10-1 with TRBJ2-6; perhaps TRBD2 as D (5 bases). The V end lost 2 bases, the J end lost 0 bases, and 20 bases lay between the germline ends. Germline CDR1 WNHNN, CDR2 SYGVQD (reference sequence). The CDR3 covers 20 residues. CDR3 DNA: TGCGCCAGCAGTGAGGAGAGGGAGATCGCCGCCGACTCTGGGGCCAACGTCCTGACTTTC. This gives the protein CASSEEREIAADSGANVLTF.

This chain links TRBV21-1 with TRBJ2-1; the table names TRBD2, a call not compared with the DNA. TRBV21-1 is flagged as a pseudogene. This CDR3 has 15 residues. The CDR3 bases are TGTGCCAGCAGCCTTAGCGGGAGGTATCATCATGAGCAGTTCTTC. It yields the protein CASSLSGRYHHEQFF.

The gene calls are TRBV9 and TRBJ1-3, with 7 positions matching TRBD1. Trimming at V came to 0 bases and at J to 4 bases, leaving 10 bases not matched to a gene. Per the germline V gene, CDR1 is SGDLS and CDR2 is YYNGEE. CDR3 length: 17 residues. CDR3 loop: CASSVDLQGFSGNTIYF. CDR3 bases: TGTGCCAGCAGCGTAGATCTACAGGGGTTCTCCGGAAACACCATATATTTT.

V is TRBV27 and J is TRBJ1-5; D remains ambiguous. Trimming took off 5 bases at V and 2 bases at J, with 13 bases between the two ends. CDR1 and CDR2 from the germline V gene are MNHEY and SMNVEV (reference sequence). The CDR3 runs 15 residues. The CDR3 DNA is TGTGCCAGCAGTAAGACGGAATATGGCAATCAGCCCCAGCATTTT. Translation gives CASSKTEYGNQPQHF.